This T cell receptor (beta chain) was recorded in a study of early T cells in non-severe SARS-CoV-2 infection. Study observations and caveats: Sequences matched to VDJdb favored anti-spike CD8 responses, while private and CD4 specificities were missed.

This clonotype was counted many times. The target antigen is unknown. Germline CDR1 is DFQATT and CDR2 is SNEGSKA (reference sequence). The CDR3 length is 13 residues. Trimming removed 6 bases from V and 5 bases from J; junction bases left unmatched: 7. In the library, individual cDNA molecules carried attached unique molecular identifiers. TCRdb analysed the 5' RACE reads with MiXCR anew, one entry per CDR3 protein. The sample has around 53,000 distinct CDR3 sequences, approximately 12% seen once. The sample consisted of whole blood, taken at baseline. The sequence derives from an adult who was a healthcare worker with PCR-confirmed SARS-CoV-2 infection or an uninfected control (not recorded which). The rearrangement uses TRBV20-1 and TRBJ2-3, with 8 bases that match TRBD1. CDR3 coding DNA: TGCAGTGCGCAGGGACAGGCCCAAGATACGCAGTATTTT. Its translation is CSAQGQAQDTQYF.